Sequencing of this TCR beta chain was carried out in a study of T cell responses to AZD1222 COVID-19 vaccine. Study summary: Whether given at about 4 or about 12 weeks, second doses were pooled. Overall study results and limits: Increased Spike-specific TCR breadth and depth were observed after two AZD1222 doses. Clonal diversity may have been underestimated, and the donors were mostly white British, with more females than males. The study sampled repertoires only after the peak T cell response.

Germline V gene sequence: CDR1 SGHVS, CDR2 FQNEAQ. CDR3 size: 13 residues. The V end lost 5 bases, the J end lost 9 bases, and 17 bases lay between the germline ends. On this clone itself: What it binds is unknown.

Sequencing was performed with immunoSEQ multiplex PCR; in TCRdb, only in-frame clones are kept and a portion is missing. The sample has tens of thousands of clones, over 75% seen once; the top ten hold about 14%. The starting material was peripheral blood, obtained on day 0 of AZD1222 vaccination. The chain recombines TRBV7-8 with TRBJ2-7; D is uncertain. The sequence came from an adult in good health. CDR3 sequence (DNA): TGTGCCAGCAGCCGTGAGACGGTTCTGGGGCAGTACTTC. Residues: CASSRETVLGQYF.